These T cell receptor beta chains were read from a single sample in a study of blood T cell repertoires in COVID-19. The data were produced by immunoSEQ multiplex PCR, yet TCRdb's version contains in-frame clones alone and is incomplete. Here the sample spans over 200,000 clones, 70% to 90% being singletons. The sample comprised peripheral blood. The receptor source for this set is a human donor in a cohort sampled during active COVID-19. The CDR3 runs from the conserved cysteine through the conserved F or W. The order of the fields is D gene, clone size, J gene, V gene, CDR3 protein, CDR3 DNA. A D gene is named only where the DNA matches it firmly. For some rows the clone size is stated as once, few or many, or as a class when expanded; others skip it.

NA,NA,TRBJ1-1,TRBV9,CASSVVRQPNTEAFF,TGTGCCAGCAGCGTAGTGAGACAGCCGAACACTGAAGCTTTCTTT
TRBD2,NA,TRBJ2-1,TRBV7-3,CASSRPQLADHNEQFF,TGTGCCAGCAGCCGCCCCCAGCTAGCGGACCACAATGAGCAGTTCTTC
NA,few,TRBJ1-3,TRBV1,CTTIPGGVHSGNTIYF,TGCACCACAATTCCCGGAGGGGTACACTCTGGAAACACCATATATTTT
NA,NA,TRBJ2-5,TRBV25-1,CASSLYGGQEETQYF,TGTGCCAGCAGTTTATACGGGGGGCAGGAGGAGACCCAGTACTTC
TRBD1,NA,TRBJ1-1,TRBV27,CASSADRGLGEAFF,TGTGCCAGCAGTGCCGACAGGGGGCTTGGTGAAGCTTTCTTT
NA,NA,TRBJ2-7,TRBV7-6,CASSLAQRSEQYF,TGTGCCAGCAGCTTAGCCCAGCGGAGTGAGCAGTACTTC
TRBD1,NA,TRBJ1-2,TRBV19,CASKQGQYGYTF,TGTGCCAGCAAGCAGGGACAGTATGGCTACACCTTC
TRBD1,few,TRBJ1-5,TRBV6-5,CASSRDSDQPQHF,TGTGCCAGCAGTCGGGACAGTGATCAGCCCCAGCATTTT
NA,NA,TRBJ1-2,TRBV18,CASEQEGRRLGGYTF,TGTGCCAGCGAACAGGAGGGCCGGCGCTTGGGTGGCTACACCTTC
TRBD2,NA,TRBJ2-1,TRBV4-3,CASSQWGLVYNEQFF,TGCGCCAGCAGCCAATGGGGACTAGTTTACAATGAGCAGTTCTTC
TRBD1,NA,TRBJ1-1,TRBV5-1,CASSYLGQTNTEAFF,TGCGCCAGCAGCTACCTGGGACAGACGAACACTGAAGCTTTCTTT
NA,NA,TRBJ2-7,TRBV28,CASRFGGVTSYEQYF,TGTGCCAGCAGATTCGGAGGCGTAACCTCCTACGAGCAGTACTTC
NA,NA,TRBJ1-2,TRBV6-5,CASRPTVPAWGYTF,TGTGCCAGCAGGCCCACGGTCCCTGCGTGGGGCTACACCTTC
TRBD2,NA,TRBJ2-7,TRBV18,CASSPDGRAYEEQYF,TGTGCCAGCTCACCAGACGGGAGGGCTTATGAAGAGCAGTACTTC
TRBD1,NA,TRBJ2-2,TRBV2,CASSGDRGNGELFF,TGTGCCAGCAGTGGGGACAGGGGAAACGGGGAGCTGTTTTTT
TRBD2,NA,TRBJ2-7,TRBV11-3,CASSPASSGRNYEQYF,TGTGCCAGCAGCCCAGCCTCTAGCGGGAGAAACTACGAGCAGTACTTC
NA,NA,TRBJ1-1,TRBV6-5,CASSYRGGDTEAFF,TGTGCCAGCAGTTACCGCGGGGGAGACACTGAAGCTTTCTTT
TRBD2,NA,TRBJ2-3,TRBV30,CAWKTSGSTDTQYF,TGTGCCTGGAAGACTAGCGGATCCACAGATACGCAGTATTTT
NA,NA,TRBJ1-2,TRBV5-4,CASSPPGITDYGYTF,TGTGCCAGCAGCCCGCCAGGCATTACCGACTATGGCTACACCTTC
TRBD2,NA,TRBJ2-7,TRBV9,CASSVGGSGMPYEQYF,TGTGCCAGCAGCGTAGGCGGGAGCGGGATGCCCTACGAGCAGTACTTC
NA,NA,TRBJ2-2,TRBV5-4,CASSPGTGELFF,TGTGCCAGCAGCCCCGGGACCGGGGAGCTGTTTTTT
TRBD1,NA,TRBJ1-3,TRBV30,CAWSKRQGSSHPSSGNTIYF,TGTGCCTGGAGTAAACGACAGGGCAGCTCGCATCCCAGCTCTGGAAACACCATATATTTT
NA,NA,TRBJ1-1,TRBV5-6,CASSWDKNTEAFF,TGTGCCAGCAGCTGGGACAAGAACACTGAAGCTTTCTTT
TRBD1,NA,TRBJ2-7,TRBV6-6,CASSLGQGYEQYF,TGTGCCAGCAGCCTTGGACAGGGCTACGAGCAGTACTTC
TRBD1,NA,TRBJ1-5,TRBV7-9,CASSLGGQPNQPQHF,TGTGCCAGCAGCTTGGGGGGACAGCCGAATCAGCCCCAGCATTTT
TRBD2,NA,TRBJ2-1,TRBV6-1,CASSEVFGLAGSSYNEQFF,TGTGCCAGCAGTGAAGTGTTTGGACTAGCGGGTAGCTCCTACAATGAGCAGTTCTTC